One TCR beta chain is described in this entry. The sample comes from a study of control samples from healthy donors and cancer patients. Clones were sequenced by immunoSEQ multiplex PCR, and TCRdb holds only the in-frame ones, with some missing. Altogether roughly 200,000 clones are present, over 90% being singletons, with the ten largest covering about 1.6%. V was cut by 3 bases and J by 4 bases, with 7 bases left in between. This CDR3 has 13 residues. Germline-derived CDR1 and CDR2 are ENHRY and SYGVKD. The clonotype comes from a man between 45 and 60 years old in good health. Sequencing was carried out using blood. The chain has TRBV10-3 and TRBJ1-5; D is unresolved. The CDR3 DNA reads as TGTGCCATCAGTGAAGAGAGAAATCAGCCCCAGCATTTT. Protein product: CAISEERNQPQHF.